These T cell receptor beta chains were read from a single sample in a study of blood T cell repertoires in COVID-19. TCRdb keeps only in-frame clones here, not all; method: immunoSEQ multiplex PCR. The sample has around 110,000 clones; around 80% are singletons. The sample was peripheral blood. The receptors originated from a man aged 60 to 75 with active or convalescent COVID-19. Each CDR3 is given with its conserved first and last residue. D genes are given only for firm matches. Some rows have no size entry. The others give once, few or many, or a class for an expanded clone.

v_gene	d_gene	abundance	j_gene	CDR3aa	CDR3nt
TRBV5-1	NA	few	TRBJ2-1	CASSLMSSDEQFF	TGCGCCAGCAGCTTGATGAGTAGTGATGAGCAGTTCTTC
TRBV5-1	NA	NA	TRBJ1-1	CASSSWDIRNTEAFF	TGCGCCAGCAGCTCCTGGGACATTCGGAACACTGAAGCTTTCTTT
TRBV19	NA	once	TRBJ1-2	CASSISINYGYTF	TGTGCCAGTAGTATTTCCATTAACTATGGCTACACCTTC
TRBV7-3	TRBD2	NA	TRBJ2-1	CASSREGQDNEQFF	TGTGCCAGCTCGCGGGAGGGCCAAGACAATGAGCAGTTCTTC
TRBV18	NA	NA	TRBJ2-5	CASSPGYKTQYF	TGTGCCAGCTCACCAGGTTACAAGACCCAGTACTTC
TRBV27	NA	NA	TRBJ1-1	CASNPVGGGITEAFF	TGTGCCAGCAACCCCGTGGGGGGGGGCATCACTGAAGCTTTCTTT
TRBV25-1	TRBD2	many	TRBJ2-7	CASSGGLAGGFRSYEQYF	TGTGCCAGCAGTGGGGGCCTAGCGGGAGGTTTTAGGTCCTACGAGCAGTACTTC
TRBV29-1	TRBD1	NA	TRBJ2-7	CSAVGQGQYEQYF	TGCAGCGCCGTTGGACAGGGACAATACGAGCAGTACTTC
TRBV28	TRBD1	few	TRBJ2-3	CASSSQQGTDTQYF	TGTGCCAGCAGTTCACAACAGGGGACAGATACGCAGTATTTT
TRBV28	NA	NA	TRBJ2-7	CASTTGNDEQYF	TGTGCCAGCACCACAGGGAATGACGAGCAGTACTTC
TRBV6-1	TRBD2	NA	TRBJ2-5	CASSENLGLAGTQYF	TGTGCCAGCAGTGAAAATCTGGGACTAGCCGGGACCCAGTACTTC
TRBV27	TRBD1	NA	TRBJ1-5	CASGTGRNQPQHF	TGTGCCAGCGGGACAGGGCGCAATCAGCCCCAGCATTTT
TRBV6-4	TRBD2	once	TRBJ2-7	CASSDSAGAHEQYF	TGTGCCAGCAGTGACTCGGCGGGAGCCCACGAGCAGTACTTC
TRBV19	TRBD1	NA	TRBJ1-2	CASSPGDREVDHGYTF	TGTGCCAGTAGTCCAGGGGACAGGGAAGTTGATCATGGCTACACCTTC
TRBV4-3	TRBD1	NA	TRBJ2-5	CASSLTGTGGETQYF	TGCGCCAGCAGCCTTACCGGGACAGGGGGAGAGACCCAGTACTTC
TRBV19	TRBD1	NA	TRBJ1-1	CASSNTGGYTEAFF	TGTGCCAGTAGTAACACAGGGGGCTACACTGAAGCTTTCTTT
TRBV19	NA	NA	TRBJ2-5	CASSISRAGETQYF	TGTGCCAGTAGTATTAGCCGGGCGGGAGAGACCCAGTACTTC
TRBV5-6	TRBD1	NA	TRBJ1-2	CASSLDRDRGLHGYTF	TGTGCCAGCAGCTTGGACCGGGACAGGGGGCTTCATGGCTACACCTTC
TRBV5-1	TRBD2	NA	TRBJ2-3	CASSLRSSGRALDTQYF	TGCGCCAGCAGCTTGCGCTCTAGCGGGAGGGCCTTGGATACGCAGTATTTT
TRBV7-3	NA	NA	TRBJ2-3	CASSLMGAGTDTQYF	TGTGCCAGCAGCTTAATGGGGGCCGGGACAGATACGCAGTATTTT
TRBV7-2	TRBD2	NA	TRBJ2-3	CASSLGLAGEGTDTQYF	TGTGCCAGCAGCTTAGGACTAGCGGGGGAAGGCACAGATACGCAGTATTTT
TRBV4-1	NA	once	TRBJ2-7	CASSQVGRATYEQYF	TGCGCCAGCAGCCAGGTGGGCAGGGCGACCTACGAGCAGTACTTC
TRBV27	TRBD2	NA	TRBJ2-7	CASRFGGTRYEQYF	TGTGCCAGCAGGTTCGGGGGGACTAGGTACGAGCAGTACTTC
TRBV9	TRBD1	NA	TRBJ1-1	CASSVAGTGEWNTEAFF	TGTGCCAGCAGCGTAGCCGGGACAGGGGAGTGGAACACTGAAGCTTTCTTT
TRBV6-2/TRBV6-3	TRBD1	NA	TRBJ1-1	CASSIDRVEAFF	TGTGCCAGCAGCATCGACAGGGTTGAAGCTTTCTTT
TRBV27	NA	NA	TRBJ2-1	CASSPLRSSYNEQFF	TGTGCCAGCAGTCCCCTACGGAGCTCCTACAATGAGCAGTTCTTC
TRBV27	TRBD1	NA	TRBJ2-7	CASGQGDYEQYF	TGTGCCAGCGGGCAGGGGGACTACGAGCAGTACTTC
TRBV28	TRBD1	NA	TRBJ2-7	CASRDRALGEQYF	TGTGCCAGCAGGGACAGGGCCTTAGGTGAGCAGTACTTC
TRBV2	NA	NA	TRBJ1-2	CASSDVRLYGYTF	TGTGCCAGCAGTGACGTCAGGCTCTATGGCTACACCTTC
TRBV7-2	NA	NA	TRBJ2-5	CASSPPGEEETQYF	TGTGCCAGCAGCCCCCCCGGTGAGGAAGAGACCCAGTACTTC
TRBV7-2	NA	few	TRBJ2-3	CASSLDASHPDTQYF	TGTGCCAGCAGCTTAGACGCTAGCCATCCAGATACGCAGTATTTT
TRBV7-3	NA	NA	TRBJ2-2	CASSQPSYPGENTGELFF	TGTGCCAGCAGCCAGCCAAGTTATCCGGGGGAGAACACCGGGGAGCTGTTTTTT
TRBV3-1/TRBV3-2	TRBD2	NA	TRBJ2-5	CASSHPGEGLQETQYF	TGTGCCAGCAGCCACCCCGGAGAGGGACTACAAGAGACCCAGTACTTC